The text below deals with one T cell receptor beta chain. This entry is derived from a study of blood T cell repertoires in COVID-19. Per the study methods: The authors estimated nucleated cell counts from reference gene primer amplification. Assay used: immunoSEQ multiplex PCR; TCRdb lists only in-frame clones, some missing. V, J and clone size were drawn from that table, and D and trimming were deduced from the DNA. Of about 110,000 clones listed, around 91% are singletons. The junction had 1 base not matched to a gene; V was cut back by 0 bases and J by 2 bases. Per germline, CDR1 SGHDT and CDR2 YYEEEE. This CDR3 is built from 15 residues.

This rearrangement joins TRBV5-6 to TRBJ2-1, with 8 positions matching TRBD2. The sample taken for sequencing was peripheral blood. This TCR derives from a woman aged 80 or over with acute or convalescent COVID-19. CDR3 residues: CASSLASGPYNEQFF. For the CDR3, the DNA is TGTGCCAGCAGCTTGGCTAGCGGGCCCTACAATGAGCAGTTCTTC.